The 2 T cell receptor beta chains below were found in one sample sequenced in a study of cytomegalovirus exposure and HLA in healthy donors. PCR involved 60 Vbeta and 13 Jbeta primers. Clones were read by immunoSEQ multiplex PCR, and TCRdb kept only the in-frame ones, dropping some. The sample lists around 190,000 clones, 85% seen once, with approximately 2.2% in the top ten. The sample taken for sequencing was PBMCs. Receptors originate from a woman in her forties or fifties in good health and CMV-seronegative.

The rearrangement joins TRBV6-1 to TRBJ1-5; D is unclear. There are 12 residues in the CDR3. V was trimmed by 4 bases and J by 3 bases, leaving 4 bases between them. CDR1 and CDR2 (germline): MNHNS, SASEGT. Written as DNA, the CDR3 is TGTGCCAGCAGTGTAATCAATCAGCCCCAGCATTTT. Residues: CASSVINQPQHF.

The genes are TRBV30 and TRBJ2-2; D unclear. V was shortened by 4 bases and J by 0 bases, with 9 bases between the two germline ends. The length of the CDR3 is 14 residues. Germline-derived CDR1 and CDR2 are GTSNPN and SVGIG (reference sequence). CDR3 sequence reads: CAWKYNTNTGELFF. The DNA for the CDR3 is TGTGCCTGGAAATACAACACGAACACCGGGGAGCTGTTTTTT.